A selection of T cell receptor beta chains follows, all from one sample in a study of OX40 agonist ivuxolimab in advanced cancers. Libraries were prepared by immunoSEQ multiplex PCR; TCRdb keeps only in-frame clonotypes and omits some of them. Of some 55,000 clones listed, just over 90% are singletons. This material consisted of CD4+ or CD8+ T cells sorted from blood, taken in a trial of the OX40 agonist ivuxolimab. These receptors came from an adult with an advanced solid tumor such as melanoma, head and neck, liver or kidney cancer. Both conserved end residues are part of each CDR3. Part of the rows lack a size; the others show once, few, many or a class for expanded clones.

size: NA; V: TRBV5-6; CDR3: CASSPGQGNLWEQYF
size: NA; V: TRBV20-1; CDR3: CSARGRQPQHF
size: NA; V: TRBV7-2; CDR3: CASSYTSGSYNEQFF
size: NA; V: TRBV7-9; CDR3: CASSLRVGTKPEKLFF
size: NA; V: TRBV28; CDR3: CASSSTKLTGELNEQYF
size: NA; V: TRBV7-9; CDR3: CASRAPGGYEQYF
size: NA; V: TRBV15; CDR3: CATSERLEGAFGYTF
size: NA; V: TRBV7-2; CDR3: CASSQYSGNTIYF
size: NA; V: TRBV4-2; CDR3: CASSPSTSTVTDTFTDTQYF
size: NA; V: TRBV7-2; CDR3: CASSNRVHLNTEAFF
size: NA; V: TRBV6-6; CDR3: CASRPGQGLIYGYTF
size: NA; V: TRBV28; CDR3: CASRPLRDRFTYEQYF
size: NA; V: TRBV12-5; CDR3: CASGSVIVSGSSYNEQFF
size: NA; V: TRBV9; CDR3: CASSVGTDTQYF
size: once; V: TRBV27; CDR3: CASSLTSPINNEQFF
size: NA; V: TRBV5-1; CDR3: CASSLWGPSNQPQHF
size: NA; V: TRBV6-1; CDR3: CASSELDRATSRRQYF
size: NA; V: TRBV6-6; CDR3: CASSFLQGHEQYF
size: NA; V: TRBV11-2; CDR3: CASSLGDRRPFDEQFF
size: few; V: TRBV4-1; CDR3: CASSPLRGRVYGYTF
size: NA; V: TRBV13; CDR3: CASSLGGGYGYTF
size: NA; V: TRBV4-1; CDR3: CASSQATELTQYF
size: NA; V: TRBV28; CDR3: CASSETTRSSYEQYF
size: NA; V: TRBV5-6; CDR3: CASSSYGQGVQEQYF
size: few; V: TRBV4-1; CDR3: CASSQETLPNQPQHF
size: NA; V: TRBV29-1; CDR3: CSVETDPPSYEQYF
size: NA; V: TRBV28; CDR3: CASSPRKIEQFF
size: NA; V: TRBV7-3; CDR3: CASSLTTGAKNIQYF
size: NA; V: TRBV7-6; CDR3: CASSLGQPSGANVLTF
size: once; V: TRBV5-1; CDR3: CASGTGIYEQYF
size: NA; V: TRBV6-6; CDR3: CASSYSTGSQPQHF
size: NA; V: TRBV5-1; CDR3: CASGGGYDTGELFF
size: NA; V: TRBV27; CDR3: CASSEQTRSYEQYF
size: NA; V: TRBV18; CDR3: CASSPMGQGGNQPQHF
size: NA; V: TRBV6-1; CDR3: CASRTGKDYGYTF
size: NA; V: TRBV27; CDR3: CASTRGGGNTGELFF
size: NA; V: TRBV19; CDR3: CASSIRIRGRSNTDTQYF
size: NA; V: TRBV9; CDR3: CASSVGTGTGFLAFF
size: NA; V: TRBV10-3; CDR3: CAITGAELSTRGRTGELFF